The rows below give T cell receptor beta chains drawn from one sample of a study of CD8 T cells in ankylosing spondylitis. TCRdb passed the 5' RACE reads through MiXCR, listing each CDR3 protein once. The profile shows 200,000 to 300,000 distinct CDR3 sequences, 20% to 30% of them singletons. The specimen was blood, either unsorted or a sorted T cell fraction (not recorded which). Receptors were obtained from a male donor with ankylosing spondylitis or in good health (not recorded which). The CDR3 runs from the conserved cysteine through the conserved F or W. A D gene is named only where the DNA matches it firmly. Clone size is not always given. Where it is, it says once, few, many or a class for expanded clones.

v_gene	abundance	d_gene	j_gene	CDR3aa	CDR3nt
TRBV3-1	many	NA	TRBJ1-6	CASTPGFNSPLHF	TGTGCCAGCACCCCAGGTTTTAATTCACCCCTCCACTTT
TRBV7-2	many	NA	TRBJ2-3	CASSTAYPISTDTQYF	TGTGCCAGCAGCACCGCCTATCCGATCAGCACAGATACGCAGTATTTT
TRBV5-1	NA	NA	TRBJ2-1	CASSSGWRDNEQFF	TGCGCCAGCAGCTCGGGTTGGAGAGACAATGAGCAGTTCTTC
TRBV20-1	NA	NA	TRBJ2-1	CSARDRQLAYNEQFF	TGCAGTGCTAGAGATCGGCAGCTAGCCTACAATGAGCAGTTCTTC
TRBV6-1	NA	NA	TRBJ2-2	CASNRGAANTGELFF	TGTGCCAGCAATCGAGGGGCAGCGAACACCGGGGAGCTGTTTTTT
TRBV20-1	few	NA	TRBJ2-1	CSARDVRRHNEQFF	TGCAGTGCTAGAGATGTGAGACGGCACAATGAGCAGTTCTTC
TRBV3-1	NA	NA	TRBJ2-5	CASSLGASGGETQYF	TGTGCCAGCAGCCTGGGGGCTAGCGGTGGGGAGACCCAGTACTTC
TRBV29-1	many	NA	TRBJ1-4	CSAWVDEKLFF	TGCAGCGCGTGGGTAGATGAAAAACTGTTTTTT
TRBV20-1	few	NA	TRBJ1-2	CSAGAGEVGGYTF	TGCAGTGCGGGGGCCGGGGAGGTCGGCGGCTACACCTTC
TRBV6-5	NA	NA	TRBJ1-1	CASSYGTYEAFF	TGTGCCAGCAGTTATGGGACATATGAAGCTTTCTTT
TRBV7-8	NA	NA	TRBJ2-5	CASSIDRQETQYF	TGTGCCAGCAGCATAGACAGACAAGAGACCCAGTACTTC
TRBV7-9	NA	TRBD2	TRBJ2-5	CASSFLRTSVQETQYF	TGTGCCAGCAGCTTCCTCCGGACTAGCGTCCAAGAGACCCAGTACTTC
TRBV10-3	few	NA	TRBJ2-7	CAISESAMGEQYF	TGTGCCATCAGTGAGTCGGCGATGGGGGAGCAGTACTTC
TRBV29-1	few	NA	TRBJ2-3	CSVGGASDTQYF	TGCAGCGTTGGAGGGGCTTCAGATACGCAGTATTTT
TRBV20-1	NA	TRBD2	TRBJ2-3	CSRPPHGGDTQYF	TGCAGCCGCCCGCCCCACGGGGGGGATACGCAGTATTTT
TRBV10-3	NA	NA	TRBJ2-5	CAISENQGGKETQYF	TGTGCCATCAGTGAGAATCAGGGAGGTAAAGAGACCCAGTACTTC
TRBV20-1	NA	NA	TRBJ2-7	CSATGGGYRGVTSYEQYF	TGCAGTGCTACCGGGGGTGGGTATAGGGGGGTAACCTCCTACGAGCAGTACTTC
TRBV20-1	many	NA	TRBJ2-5	CSVHGDEQETQYF	TGCAGTGTTCACGGGGACGAACAAGAGACCCAGTACTTC
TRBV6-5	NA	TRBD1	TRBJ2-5	CASSNNPGQGLQETQYF	TGTGCCAGCAGTAACAATCCGGGACAGGGTCTCCAAGAGACCCAGTACTTC
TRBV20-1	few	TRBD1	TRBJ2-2	CSATPGTGGAGELFF	TGCAGTGCCACTCCCGGGACAGGGGGCGCCGGGGAGCTGTTTTTT
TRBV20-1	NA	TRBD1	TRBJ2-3	CSARAVTGGTDTQYF	TGCAGTGCTAGAGCAGTTACAGGGGGCACAGATACGCAGTATTTT
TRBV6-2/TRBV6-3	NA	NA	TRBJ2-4	CASSSLAKNIQYF	TGTGCCAGCAGTTCCCTGGCCAAAAACATTCAGTACTTC
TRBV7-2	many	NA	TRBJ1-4	CASSLDRTTNEKLFF	TGTGCCAGCAGCTTAGACCGAACAACTAATGAAAAACTGTTTTTT
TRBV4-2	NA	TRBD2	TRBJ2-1	CASSQDLARTSGGNEQFF	TGTGCCAGCAGCCAAGATCTGGCCCGGACTAGCGGGGGCAATGAGCAGTTCTTC
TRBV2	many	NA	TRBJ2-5	CASSEAGYETQYF	TGTGCCAGCAGTGAAGCGGGGTACGAGACCCAGTACTTC
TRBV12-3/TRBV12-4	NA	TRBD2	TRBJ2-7	CASTRGGRGYEQYF	TGTGCCAGCACCCGGGGGGGAAGGGGATACGAGCAGTACTTC
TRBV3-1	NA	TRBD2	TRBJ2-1	CACSLFPGGHNEQFF	TGTGCCTGCAGCCTCTTCCCGGGGGGACACAATGAGCAGTTCTTC
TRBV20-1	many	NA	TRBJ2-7	CSARDPRAHEQYF	TGCAGTGCTAGAGATCCCAGGGCCCACGAGCAGTACTTC
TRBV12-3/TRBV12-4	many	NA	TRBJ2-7	CASSPGTKSSYEQYF	TGTGCCAGCAGCCCCGGGACAAAGAGCTCCTACGAGCAGTACTTC
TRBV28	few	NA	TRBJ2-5	CASSIGGGRETQYF	TGTGCCAGCAGCATCGGAGGGGGCCGGGAGACCCAGTACTTC
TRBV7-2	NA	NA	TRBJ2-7	CASSLELASLDEQYF	TGTGCCAGCAGCTTAGAACTTGCTAGCTTGGACGAGCAGTACTTC
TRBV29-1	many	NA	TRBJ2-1	CSAARANEQFF	TGCAGCGCTGCCCGGGCCAATGAGCAGTTCTTC
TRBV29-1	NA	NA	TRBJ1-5	CSAAEASNQPQHF	TGCAGCGCTGCGGAAGCTAGCAATCAGCCCCAGCATTTT
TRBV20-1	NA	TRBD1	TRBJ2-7	CSARSDRGSYEQYF	TGCAGTGCTAGGTCGGACAGGGGGTCCTACGAGCAGTACTTC
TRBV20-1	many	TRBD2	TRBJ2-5	CSATSWTSGVQQETQYF	TGCAGTGCTACATCCTGGACTAGCGGGGTTCAACAAGAGACCCAGTACTTC
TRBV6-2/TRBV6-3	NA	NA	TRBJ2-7	CASSPDSTGYEQYF	TGTGCCAGCAGTCCAGATAGTACCGGGTACGAGCAGTACTTC
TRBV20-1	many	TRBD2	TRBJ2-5	CSAKGRAGDQETQYF	TGCAGTGCTAAAGGAAGAGCGGGGGACCAAGAGACCCAGTACTTC
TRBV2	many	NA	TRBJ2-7	CASRQGLREQYF	TGTGCCAGCAGACAGGGTTTGAGGGAGCAGTACTTC
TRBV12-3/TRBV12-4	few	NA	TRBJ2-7	CASSSQGNLYEQYF	TGTGCCAGCAGTTCCCAGGGGAACCTCTACGAGCAGTACTTC
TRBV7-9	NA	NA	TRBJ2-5	CASTTQETQYF	TGTGCCAGCACAACCCAAGAGACCCAGTACTTC
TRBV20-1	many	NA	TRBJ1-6	CSARDLGRGDSPLHF	TGCAGTGCTAGAGATCTAGGCAGGGGAGATTCACCCCTCCACTTT
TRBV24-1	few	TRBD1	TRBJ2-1	CATSDPRDRGGEQFF	TGTGCCACCAGTGATCCCCGGGACAGGGGTGGCGAGCAGTTCTTC
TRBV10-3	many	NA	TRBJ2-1	CAIRRGSDPYNEQFF	TGTGCCATCAGAAGGGGCTCTGATCCCTACAATGAGCAGTTCTTC
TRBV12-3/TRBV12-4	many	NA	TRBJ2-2	CASSLEGTTGELFF	TGTGCCAGCAGTTTAGAGGGTACGACCGGGGAGCTGTTTTTT
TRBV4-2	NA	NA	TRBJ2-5	CASSQGGSSRRETQYF	TGTGCCAGCAGCCAAGGGGGTAGCAGCAGGCGGGAGACCCAGTACTTC
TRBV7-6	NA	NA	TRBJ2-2	CAVGPASNTGELFF	TGTGCCGTGGGACCGGCGTCGAACACCGGGGAGCTGTTTTTT
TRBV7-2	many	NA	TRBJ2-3	CASSLWSDTQYF	TGTGCCAGCAGCTTATGGTCAGATACGCAGTATTTT
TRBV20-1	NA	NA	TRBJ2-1	CSARTSAFEQFF	TGCAGTGCTAGGACATCAGCCTTTGAGCAGTTCTTC
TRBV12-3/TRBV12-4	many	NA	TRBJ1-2	CASSSSRQSRGGYTF	TGTGCCAGCAGCTCCTCCCGACAGTCGAGGGGTGGCTACACCTTC
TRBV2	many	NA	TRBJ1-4	CASIQGNGDEKLFF	TGTGCCAGCATCCAAGGGAACGGGGATGAAAAACTGTTTTTT
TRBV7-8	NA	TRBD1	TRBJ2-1	CASCGTGKDNEQFF	TGTGCCAGCTGCGGGACAGGGAAAGACAATGAGCAGTTCTTC
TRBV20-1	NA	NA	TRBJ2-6	CSASTGGGANVLTF	TGCAGTGCTTCGACTGGGGGGGGGGCCAACGTCCTGACTTTC
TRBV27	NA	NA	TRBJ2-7	CASSLGPSGHSYEQYF	TGTGCCAGCAGTTTAGGGCCCTCGGGCCACTCCTACGAGCAGTACTTC
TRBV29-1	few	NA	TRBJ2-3	CSVGGKLTDTQYF	TGCAGCGTTGGGGGAAAACTCACAGATACGCAGTATTTT
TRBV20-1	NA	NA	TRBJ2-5	CSARVYQETQYF	TGCAGTGCTAGAGTGTACCAAGAGACCCAGTACTTC
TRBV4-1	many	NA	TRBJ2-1	CASSQENGGGESYNEQFF	TGCGCCAGCAGCCAAGAGAATGGAGGGGGCGAGTCCTACAATGAGCAGTTCTTC
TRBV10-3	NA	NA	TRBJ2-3	CGAGAHSTDTQYF	TGTGGAGCCGGGGCCCATAGCACAGATACGCAGTATTTT
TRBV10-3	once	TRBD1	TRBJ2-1	CAISPTGRNEQFF	TGTGCCATCAGTCCGACAGGGAGAAATGAGCAGTTCTTC
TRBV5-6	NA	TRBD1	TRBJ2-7	CASSGDRGLSEQYF	TGTGCCAGCAGCGGGGACAGGGGGCTAAGCGAGCAGTACTTC
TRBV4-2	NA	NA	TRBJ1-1	CASSQPGTPNTEAFF	TGTGCCAGCAGCCAACCCGGGACACCGAACACTGAAGCTTTCTTT